The 10 T cell receptor beta chains below were found in one sample sequenced in a study of blood T cell repertoires in COVID-19. Clones were sequenced by immunoSEQ multiplex PCR, and TCRdb holds only the in-frame ones, with some missing. The data hold 140,000 to 150,000 clones, with roughly nine tenths observed a single time. The sample consisted of peripheral blood. These receptors came from a human donor with COVID-19, enrolled during active disease. The donor label of this sample is uncertain.

The chain is built from TRBV28 and TRBJ2-7; D might be TRBD2 (5 bases). There are 13 residues in the CDR3. Germline CDR1 MDHEN, CDR2 SYDVKM. The ends were cut back, 5 bases at V and 5 bases at J, with 13 bases in the middle. CDR3 coding DNA: TGTGCCAGCAGTGACCTGGTGGAGGACGAGCAGTACTTC. It translates to CASSDLVEDEQYF.

V and J are TRBV10-3 and TRBJ2-5; D might be TRBD2 (7 bases). In germline, CDR1 is ENHRY, CDR2 SYGVKD. This CDR3 region has 17 residues. Trimming cost V 0 bases and J 5 bases, with 19 bases left between them. DNA for the CDR3: TGTGCCATCAGTGAGTCGACTCGGGGGGCGCAGGGGGAGACCCAGTACTTC. Protein sequence: CAISESTRGAQGETQYF.

This CDR3 is CASSGPRAGDWSEKLFF. CDR3 sequence (DNA): TGTGCCAGCAGTGGCCCTAGGGCAGGGGATTGGAGTGAAAAACTGTTTTTT. This chain links TRBV6-1 with TRBJ1-4; TRBD1 is a possible D gene (6 bases). In germline, CDR1 is MNHNS, CDR2 SASEGT. V was cut by 4 bases and J by 7 bases, with 22 bases left in between. The CDR3 covers 17 residues.

The chain links TRBV25-1 to TRBJ1-4; unclear D gene. With 2 bases removed from V and 5 bases from J, the gap between germline ends came to 9 bases. CDR3 length: 14 residues. In germline, CDR1 is MGHDK, CDR2 SYGVNS. The CDR3 reads CASSEPGDNEKLFF. Written as DNA, the CDR3 is TGTGCCAGCAGTGAACCGGGAGACAATGAAAAACTGTTTTTT.

The chain links TRBV24-1 to TRBJ1-6; D gene ambiguous. V was clipped by 6 bases and J by 3 bases, with 5 bases between them. This CDR3 contains 13 residues. Per germline, CDR1 KGHDR and CDR2 SFDVKD. In DNA, the CDR3 is TGTGCCACCAGTAAGAGCTATAATTCACCCCTCCACTTT. Its protein is CATSKSYNSPLHF.

The chain couples TRBV6-5 to TRBJ1-6; the D gene is possibly TRBD1 (6 bases). The germline V gene encodes CDR1 MNHEY and CDR2 SVGAGI. This CDR3 has 14 residues. The V and J ends lost 5 bases and 5 bases respectively, with 10 bases between them. CDR3 coding DNA: TGTGCCAGCAGTCGCAGGGGTAATAATTCACCCCTCCACTTT. Protein sequence: CASSRRGNNSPLHF.

Note on this clone: Other DNA sequences within the sample encode an identical CDR3. The chain employs TRBV5-1 and TRBJ1-1; 7 positions agree with TRBD1. V lost 4 bases and J lost 2; bases outside the gene matches: 5. This CDR3 is 14 amino acids long. The germline gives CDR1 SGHRS, CDR2 YFSETQ. Written as DNA, the CDR3 is TGCGCCAGCAGCCCCGGACAGGCTAACACTGAAGCTTTCTTT. It codes for CASSPGQANTEAFF.

The V gene is TRBV7-9, the J gene TRBJ1-2; D remains unclear. CDR3 size: 12 residues. In germline, CDR1 is SEHNR, CDR2 FQNEAQ (reference sequence). Trimming cost V 5 bases and J 3 bases, with 7 bases left between them. The CDR3 coding sequence is TGTGCCAGCAGCCCACCGGACTATGGCTACACCTTC. Its translation is CASSPPDYGYTF. Together with reference TRBV7-9 and TRBJ1-2, the CDR3 gives the full variable domain: DTGVSQNPRHKITKRGQNVTFRCDPISEHNRLYWYRQTLGQGPEFLTYFQNEAQLEKSRLLSDRFSAERPKGSFSTLEIQRTEQGDSAMYLCASSPPDYGYTFGSGTRLTVV.

CDR3 residues: CASIGGAPGTDTQYF. Here the CDR3 DNA reads TGTGCCAGCATCGGGGGTGCACCGGGCACAGATACGCAGTATTTT. The chain employs TRBV2 and TRBJ2-3, with D maybe TRBD2 (6 bases). V lost 7 bases, J lost 1 base, and 15 bases lay in between. From germline, CDR1 is SNHLY and CDR2 FYNNEI. CDR3 length: 15 residues.

This clone was detected a few times. The CDR3 loop reads CASGDYGYTF. CDR3 nucleotide sequence: TGTGCCAGCGGGGATTATGGCTACACCTTC. The chain joins TRBV19 to TRBJ1-2, with D unclear. The V end was cut by 9 bases, the J end by 5 bases, with 7 bases between. This CDR3 is built from 10 residues. Germline V CDR1 and CDR2: LNHDA, SQIVND (reference sequence).